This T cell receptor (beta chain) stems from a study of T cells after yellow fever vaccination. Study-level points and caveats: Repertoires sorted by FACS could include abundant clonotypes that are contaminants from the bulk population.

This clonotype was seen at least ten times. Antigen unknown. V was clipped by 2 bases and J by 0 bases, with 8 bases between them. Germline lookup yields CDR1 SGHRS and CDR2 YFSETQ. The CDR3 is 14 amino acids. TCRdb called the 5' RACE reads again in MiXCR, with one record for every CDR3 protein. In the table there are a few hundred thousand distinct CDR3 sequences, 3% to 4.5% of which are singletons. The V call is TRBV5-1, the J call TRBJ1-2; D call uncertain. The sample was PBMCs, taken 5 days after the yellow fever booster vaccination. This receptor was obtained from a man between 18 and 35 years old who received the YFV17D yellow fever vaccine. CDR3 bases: TGCGCCAGCAGCTTAAACAGCCCTAACTATGGCTACACCTTC. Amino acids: CASSLNSPNYGYTF.